The next 3 T cell receptor beta chains were all read from a single sample in a study of response to subunit inactivated influenza vaccine. TCRdb analysed the RT-PCR reads with MiXCR anew, one entry per CDR3 protein. The data contain about 160,000 distinct CDR3 sequences, approximately 10% of them seen just once; the ten biggest clones take up 9.5% to 15%. The sequencing here drew on non-naive T cells sorted from PBMCs, taken 45 days after vaccination. These receptor sequences come from a man aged 45-65 years who received an inactivated influenza vaccine.

This clonotype appeared many times. The rearrangement joins TRBV7-2 to TRBJ2-3; 9 bases are shared with TRBD2. With V trimmed by 1 base and J by 4 bases, 6 bases remained unmatched. CDR1 is SGHTA and CDR2 is FQGNSA in the germline V gene. CDR3 length: 16 residues. The chain's CDR3 is CASSLGLAGSADTQYF. For the CDR3, the DNA is TGTGCCAGCAGCTTAGGTCTAGCGGGGTCCGCAGATACGCAGTATTTT.

The CDR3 nucleotides are TGCAGTGCTAGGGGGACTAGCGGGGGGATCCAAGAGACCCAGTACTTC. Protein sequence: CSARGTSGGIQETQYF. This chain links TRBV20-1 with TRBJ2-5, with TRBD2 matching 15 bases. The CDR3 length is 16 residues. The ends lost 3 bases at V and 1 base at J; junction bases unmatched: 3. Germline CDR1 is DFQATT and CDR2 is SNEGSKA (reference sequence).

In its sample, this clonotype was seen many times. This sequence joins TRBV3-1 and TRBJ2-3, with 10 bases that match TRBD2. In germline, CDR1 is LGHDT, CDR2 YNNKEL (reference sequence). V lost 0 bases, J lost 2 bases, and 5 bases stayed unmatched. The CDR3 covers 17 residues. The CDR3 DNA sequence: TGTGCCAGCAGCCAAGATCTGCTAGCGGGGGTCACAGATACGCAGTATTTT. It yields the protein CASSQDLLAGVTDTQYF.